This T cell receptor beta chain is from a study of blood T cells in healthy people across ages. This clonotype was recorded only once. Sequence at one end of the junction differs from germline and may be a read error. Through a sample-barcoded 5' primer and a J-beta primer mix, a second PCR was run for roughly 7 to 12 cycles. MiXCR, applied by TCRdb to the 5' RACE reads, yields one record per CDR3 protein. This sample has approximately 1.5 million distinct CDR3 sequences, with approximately 42% found just once. The germline V gene has CDR1 MNHEY and CDR2 SMNVEV (reference sequence). This CDR3 has 16 amino acids.

The V gene is TRBV27, the J gene TRBJ2-3; maybe TRBD2 (6 bases). The specimen was blood. The clonotype originates from a woman aged 18-30 years in good health. This CDR3 reads CASSSGLAPTSDTRYF. Written as DNA, the CDR3 is TGTGCCAGCAGCTCCGGCCTAGCGCCAACTTCCGATACGCGGTATTTT.